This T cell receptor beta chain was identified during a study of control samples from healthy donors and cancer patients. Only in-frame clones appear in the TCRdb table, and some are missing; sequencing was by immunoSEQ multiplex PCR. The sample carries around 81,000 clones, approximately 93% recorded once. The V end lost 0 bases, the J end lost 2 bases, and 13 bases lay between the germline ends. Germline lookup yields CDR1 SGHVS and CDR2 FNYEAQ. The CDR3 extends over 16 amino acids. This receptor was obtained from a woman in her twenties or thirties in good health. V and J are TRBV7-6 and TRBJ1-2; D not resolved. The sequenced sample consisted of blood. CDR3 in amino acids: CASSLAPWTSNYGYTF. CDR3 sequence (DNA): TGTGCCAGCAGCTTAGCGCCCTGGACTTCAAACTATGGCTACACCTTC.